This entry concerns a single TCR beta chain. Its specificity is not known. The CDR3 contains 16 residues. Per the germline V gene, CDR1 is LGHNA and CDR2 is YNFKEQ. J lost 6 bases, V lost 5 bases, and 6 bases had no gene match. The data were taken from a study of OX40 agonist ivuxolimab in advanced cancers. Study details: Patients were roughly 83% male with ages about 23 to 80, mean 60.

The study's findings and limits: At doses 0.1 to 3.0 mg/kg, CD4+ and CD8+ clones expanded. People who partly responded at 0.1-3.0 mg/kg had some of the least clonal expansion seen.

Cycle 7 day 1, cycle 4 day 1, and baseline were the timepoints at which blood was sampled. The method was immunoSEQ multiplex PCR; TCRdb's version includes in-frame clones alone and lacks a portion of them. The data hold roughly 60,000 clones, with approximately 84% observed a single time. Sequencing was performed on CD4+ or CD8+ T cells sorted from blood, taken in a trial of the OX40 agonist ivuxolimab. This chain connects TRBV4-2 to TRBJ2-2, with 13 positions matching TRBD2. This clonotype was obtained from an adult with an advanced solid tumor such as melanoma, head and neck, liver or kidney cancer. The CDR3 is CASSARTSGSSGELFF. CDR3 coding DNA: TGTGCCAGCAGCGCACGGACTAGCGGGAGTTCCGGGGAGCTGTTTTTT.